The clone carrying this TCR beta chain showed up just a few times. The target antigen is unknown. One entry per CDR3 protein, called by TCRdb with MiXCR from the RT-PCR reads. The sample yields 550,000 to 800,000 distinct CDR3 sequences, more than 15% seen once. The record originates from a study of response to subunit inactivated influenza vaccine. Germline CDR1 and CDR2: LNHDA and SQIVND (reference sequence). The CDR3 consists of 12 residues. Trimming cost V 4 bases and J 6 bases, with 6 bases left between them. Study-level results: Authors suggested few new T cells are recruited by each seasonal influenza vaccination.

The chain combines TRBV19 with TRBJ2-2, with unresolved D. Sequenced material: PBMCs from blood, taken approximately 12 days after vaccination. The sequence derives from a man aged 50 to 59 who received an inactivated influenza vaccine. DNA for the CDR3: TGTGCCAGTAGTAACTCCCCCGGGGAGCTGTTTTTT. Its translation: CASSNSPGELFF. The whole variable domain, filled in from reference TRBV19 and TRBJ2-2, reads DGGITQSPKYLFRKEGQNVTLSCEQNLNHDAMYWYRQDPGQGLRLIYYSQIVNDFQKGDIAEGYSVSREKKESFPLTVTSAQKNPTAFYLCASSNSPGELFFGEGSRLTVL.